This is a list of T cell receptor beta chains from one sample in a study of early T cells in non-severe SARS-CoV-2 infection. TCRdb ran MiXCR on the 5' RACE reads and lists one entry per CDR3 protein. The sample has around 50,000 distinct CDR3 sequences; approximately 10% are singletons. Sequenced: whole blood. These receptors came from an adult who was a healthcare worker with PCR-confirmed SARS-CoV-2 infection or an uninfected control (not recorded which). The CDR3 runs from the conserved cysteine through the conserved F or W. A D gene is named only where the DNA matches it firmly. Clone size is given for some rows only: seen once, a few or many times, or a class if the clone is expanded.

TRBJ2-3 | many | . | TRBV24-1 | CATSDTTGLGEDTQYF | TGTGCCACCAGTGATACAACAGGCCTCGGTGAAGATACGCAGTATTTT
TRBJ2-3 | many | TRBD2 | TRBV29-1 | CSVRLATSTDTQYF | TGCAGCGTGCGACTAGCGACTAGCACAGATACGCAGTATTTT
TRBJ1-2 | . | . | TRBV20-1 | CSAGSGSSYTF | TGCAGTGCTGGGTCAGGGAGTTCCTACACCTTC
TRBJ2-7 | . | . | TRBV12-3/TRBV12-4 | CASSLGGYYEQYF | TGTGCCAGCAGTTTAGGGGGTTACTACGAGCAGTACTTC
TRBJ2-7 | many | . | TRBV7-9 | CASSSDSFREQYF | TGTGCCAGCAGCTCCGACAGTTTTAGGGAGCAGTACTTC
TRBJ2-1 | . | TRBD2 | TRBV20-1 | CSAGLANEQFF | TGCAGTGCAGGACTAGCGAATGAGCAGTTCTTC
TRBJ1-2 | . | TRBD1 | TRBV5-1 | CASSLATGGNYGYTF | TGCGCCAGCAGCTTGGCAACAGGGGGCAACTATGGCTACACCTTC
TRBJ2-3 | many | . | TRBV5-1 | CASSAVADTQYF | TGCGCCAGCAGCGCAGTTGCAGATACGCAGTATTTT
TRBJ1-1 | . | TRBD1 | TRBV7-3 | CASSLQAQGVSTEAFF | TGTGCCAGCAGCTTACAGGCACAGGGGGTAAGCACTGAAGCTTTCTTT
TRBJ2-1 | many | TRBD2 | TRBV6-5 | CASTSPSGGASGEQFF | TGTGCCAGCACTAGCCCTAGCGGGGGGGCCTCGGGGGAGCAGTTCTTC
TRBJ1-2 | . | TRBD1 | TRBV9 | CASSVGQAPYGYTF | TGTGCCAGCAGCGTGGGACAGGCTCCCTATGGCTACACCTTC
TRBJ2-2 | . | TRBD2 | TRBV6-6 | CASSPLSGSGTGELFF | TGTGCCAGCAGTCCTCTCAGCGGGAGTGGCACCGGGGAGCTGTTTTTT
TRBJ2-1 | many | . | TRBV7-9 | CASSLTTGSSYNEQFF | TGTGCCAGCAGCTTAACCACAGGGAGCTCCTACAATGAGCAGTTCTTC
TRBJ2-1 | many | TRBD2 | TRBV12-3/TRBV12-4 | CASSSGLAGVDEQFF | TGTGCCAGCAGTTCCGGACTAGCGGGAGTTGATGAGCAGTTCTTC
TRBJ1-2 | many | TRBD1 | TRBV2 | CASTETGGAGGYGYTF | TGTGCCAGCACTGAGACAGGGGGCGCAGGCGGCTACGGCTACACCTTC
TRBJ2-5 | many | TRBD2 | TRBV7-9 | CASSSSGTQETQYF | TGTGCCAGCAGCTCTAGCGGGACTCAAGAGACCCAGTACTTC
TRBJ1-1 | many | . | TRBV18 | CASSPRAENTEAFF | TGTGCCAGCTCACCACGGGCGGAGAACACTGAAGCTTTCTTT
TRBJ1-2 | many | TRBD1 | TRBV11-2 | CASSQTGAGGYTF | TGTGCCAGCAGCCAGACAGGGGCCGGGGGCTACACCTTC
TRBJ2-1 | . | . | TRBV7-9 | CASSPKLGGEGNEQFF | TGTGCCAGCAGCCCTAAGTTGGGCGGGGAAGGCAATGAGCAGTTCTTC
TRBJ1-2 | many | . | TRBV12-3/TRBV12-4 | CASSPRGEGYTF | TGTGCCAGCAGTCCCCGGGGCGAGGGCTACACCTTC
TRBJ2-1 | many | TRBD2 | TRBV7-2 | CASSFLAGGKNEQFF | TGTGCCAGCAGCTTCCTAGCGGGAGGTAAAAATGAGCAGTTCTTC
TRBJ2-3 | . | TRBD1 | TRBV11-1 | CASSTPGQGFEDTQYF | TGTGCCAGCAGCACACCGGGACAGGGCTTTGAAGATACGCAGTATTTT
TRBJ2-7 | few | . | TRBV7-2 | CASSLAYPSSPYEQYF | TGTGCCAGCAGCTTAGCCTATCCCTCGTCTCCCTACGAGCAGTACTTC
TRBJ2-3 | . | . | TRBV3-1 | CASSYRQAGQYF | TGTGCCAGCAGCTACCGACAGGCGGGGCAGTATTTT
TRBJ1-1 | few | . | TRBV7-8 | CASSLVSRGTEAFF | TGTGCCAGCAGCTTAGTATCGAGGGGCACTGAAGCTTTCTTT
TRBJ2-7 | . | . | TRBV20-1 | CSARWGGRYEQYF | TGCAGTGCTAGATGGGGGGGCAGATACGAGCAGTACTTC
TRBJ2-7 | few | TRBD2 | TRBV11-2 | CASSVRTSSHEQYF | TGTGCCAGCAGCGTCCGGACTAGCTCTCACGAGCAGTACTTC
TRBJ2-5 | many | TRBD2 | TRBV20-1 | CSAKIAGRQETQYF | TGCAGTGCTAAAATAGCGGGAAGACAAGAGACCCAGTACTTC
TRBJ2-2 | few | TRBD2 | TRBV14 | CASSQDGPTSGSNTGELFF | TGTGCCAGCAGCCAAGACGGGCCTACTAGCGGGAGTAACACCGGGGAGCTGTTTTTT
TRBJ1-1 | many | . | TRBV5-1 | CASSLRGGTEAFF | TGCGCCAGCAGCTTGCGGGGTGGCACTGAAGCTTTCTTT
TRBJ1-1 | many | . | TRBV19 | CASSTSGAENTEAFF | TGTGCCAGTAGCACAAGTGGAGCGGAGAACACTGAAGCTTTCTTT
TRBJ2-7 | few | TRBD1 | TRBV28 | CASSLRAGGEQYF | TGTGCCAGCAGTTTAAGGGCAGGGGGCGAGCAGTACTTC
TRBJ1-1 | . | . | TRBV18 | CASHSGNTEAFF | TGTGCCAGCCATTCGGGGAACACTGAAGCTTTCTTT
TRBJ2-1 | many | . | TRBV24-1 | CATSDPRKGGASEQFF | TGTGCCACCAGTGATCCCCGGAAAGGGGGGGCGAGTGAGCAGTTCTTC
TRBJ2-4 | many | . | TRBV7-2 | CASRPGGDKNIQYF | TGTGCCAGCCGCCCCGGGGGTGACAAAAACATTCAGTACTTC
TRBJ2-5 | few | TRBD2 | TRBV7-9 | CASSSREDRLETQYF | TGTGCCAGCAGCTCGCGGGAGGACCGCCTGGAGACCCAGTACTTC
TRBJ2-1 | many | . | TRBV20-1 | CSATGQNTYNEQFF | TGCAGTGCTACCGGACAGAACACCTACAATGAGCAGTTCTTC
TRBJ2-7 | many | . | TRBV9 | CASSPPGPLSYEQYF | TGTGCCAGCAGCCCGCCTGGACCCCTCTCCTACGAGCAGTACTTC
TRBJ2-2 | many | . | TRBV20-1 | CSARRGGVNTGELFF | TGCAGTGCTAGACGTGGGGGAGTTAACACCGGGGAGCTGTTTTTT